These 8 T cell receptor beta chains were sequenced from one sample in a study of cytotoxic CD8 clonotypes in ibrutinib-treated CLL. TCRdb's copy holds only in-frame clones and misses some; the assay was immunoSEQ multiplex PCR. The table includes about 57,000 clones, 55% to 65% detected once. The sequences come from PBMCs, collected after 24 months of ibrutinib treatment. The source is a human donor with chronic lymphocytic leukemia.

The chain joins TRBV27 to TRBJ2-5; no reliable D call. V was shortened by 2 bases and J by 5 bases, with 3 bases between the two germline ends. Germline CDR1 MNHEY, CDR2 SMNVEV (reference sequence). This CDR3 has 11 residues. The CDR3: CASSLGETQYF. The CDR3 DNA follows: TGTGCCAGCAGTTTAGGGGAGACCCAGTACTTC.

This chain uses TRBV5-4 with TRBJ2-3; 8 nucleotides align to TRBD2. The germline gives CDR1 SGHNT, CDR2 YYREEE (reference sequence). The J segment lost 6 bases and the V segment lost 0 bases, leaving 9 bases of the junction unmatched. The CDR3 is 16 amino acids. The CDR3 is CASSLEGSGKTDTQYF. The CDR3, as DNA: TGTGCCAGCAGCTTGGAGGGTAGCGGGAAGACCGATACGCAGTATTTT.

The chain links TRBV10-3 to TRBJ1-2, with D perhaps TRBD1 (6 bases). Germline loops: CDR1 ENHRY, CDR2 SYGVKD. The V end was cut by 10 bases, the J end by 4 bases, with 13 bases between. CDR3 length equals 12 residues. Written as DNA, the CDR3 is TGTGCCACCACCCAGGGGTCCTATGGCTACACCTTC. Its protein is CATTQGSYGYTF.

The gene calls are TRBV7-2 and TRBJ2-7; D is perhaps TRBD2 (6 bases). CDR3 length: 13 amino acids. V was pared by 5 bases and J by 4 bases, with 12 bases between. CDR1 is SGHTA and CDR2 is FQGNSA in the germline V gene. The CDR3 DNA reads as TGTGCCAGCAGCGCGACTAGTATGTACGAGCAGTACTTC. It is translated as CASSATSMYEQYF.

This clone was seen a handful of times. The rearrangement joins TRBV6-4 to TRBJ1-1; D unresolved. The CDR3 is 14 residues long. CDR1 MRHNA and CDR2 SNTAGT come from the germline V gene. V was shortened by 2 bases and J by 1 base, with 8 bases between the two germline ends. The CDR3 nucleotides are TGTGCCAGCAGTGACAGGGAAGGGAACACTGAAGCTTTCTTT. This gives the protein CASSDREGNTEAFF.

This clone has only a few counts. This rearrangement joins TRBV27 to TRBJ2-2, with D hard to call. The CDR3 sequence is 13 residues long. Germline V gene sequence: CDR1 MNHEY, CDR2 SMNVEV (reference sequence). Trimming took 5 bases from V and 7 from J, leaving 11 bases between them. The CDR3 protein is CASSPRPGGELFF. CDR3 sequence (DNA): TGTGCCAGCAGTCCGCGGCCTGGCGGGGAGCTGTTTTTT.

The V and J genes are TRBV15 and TRBJ2-1, with 14 nucleotides matching TRBD2. The germline V gene has CDR1 LNHNV and CDR2 YYDKDF (reference sequence). The junction had 7 bases not matched to a gene; V was cut back by 5 bases and J by 7 bases. The CDR3 loop spans 16 amino acids. The CDR3 region has the DNA TGTGCCACCAGCCGAGGGACTAGCGGGAGAGTAAATGAGCAGTTCTTC. This sequence encodes CATSRGTSGRVNEQFF.

The rearrangement joins TRBV6-1 to TRBJ2-7, with 8 bases identical to TRBD1. V lost 7 bases to trimming and J lost 5 bases; unmatched junction nucleotides: 4. Germline V gives CDR1 MNHNS, CDR2 SASEGT. The CDR3 is made up of 12 amino acids. The DNA of the CDR3 is TGTGCCAGCACCTTGGACAGGGACGAGCAGTACGTC. The encoded protein is CASTLDRDEQYV.